The 28 T cell receptor beta chains listed next were all sequenced from one sample in a study of blood T cell repertoires in COVID-19. Clones were sequenced by immunoSEQ multiplex PCR, and TCRdb holds only the in-frame ones, with some missing. Here the sample spans more than 200,000 clones, around 83% being singletons. The sample consisted of peripheral blood. These receptors were taken from a man in his forties or fifties with active or convalescent COVID-19.

The chain uses TRBV29-1 and TRBJ1-4, with D perhaps TRBD1 (5 bases). CDR3 size: 13 residues. CDR1 is SQVTM and CDR2 is ANQGSEA in the germline V gene. Trimming pared 6 bases from V and 7 bases from J, leaving 15 bases between. DNA of the CDR3: TGCAGCGTGGGGACGGGGGAGAGTGAAAAACTGTTTTTT. Protein sequence: CSVGTGESEKLFF.

The V gene is TRBV4-2, the J gene TRBJ1-5; 8 nucleotides match TRBD1. The CDR3 has 14 amino acids. Germline CDR1 and CDR2: LGHNA and YNFKEQ. Trimming cost V 6 bases and J 2 bases; bases outside gene matches: 3. The CDR3 bases are TGTGCCAGCAGTGTGACAGGGGGCAATCAGCCCCAGCATTTT. This encodes CASSVTGGNQPQHF.

The chain has TRBV23-1 and TRBJ2-7; 8 positions agree with TRBD1. TRBV23-1 falls under the ORF class, with uncertain function. V gave up 0 bases and J gave up 2 bases; unmatched junction bases: 0. CDR3 length: 14 residues. CDR3 DNA sequence: TGCGCCAGCAGTCAATCGGGACAGGCCTACGAGCAGTACTTC. Amino acid sequence: CASSQSGQAYEQYF.

CDR3 nucleotide sequence: TGTGCCATCGAGGCGGGAGAAGACTACAATGAGCAGTTCTTC. This encodes CAIEAGEDYNEQFF. The J gene is TRBJ2-1, the V gene TRBV6-5; 7 bases align to TRBD2. V was pared by 10 bases and J by 3 bases, with 9 bases of the junction left unmatched. This CDR3 contains 14 residues. Germline lookup yields CDR1 MNHEY and CDR2 SVGAGI.

The J gene is TRBJ2-7, the V gene TRBV12-3 or TRBV12-4; D uncertain. The ends were cut back, 3 bases at V and 7 bases at J, with 7 bases in the middle. The CDR3 contains 11 residues. The CDR3 nucleotides read TGTGCCAGCAGTTTTGCGTATGAGCAGTACTTC. This sequence encodes CASSFAYEQYF.

The chain couples TRBV6-5 to TRBJ1-2; maybe TRBD1 (5 bases). Between the trimmed V and J ends, which lost 2 bases and 4 bases, there was a span of 17 bases. Germline V CDR1 and CDR2: MNHEY, SVGAGI. CDR3 length equals 16 residues. Written as DNA, the CDR3 is TGTGCCAGCAGTTACCTCAATGCTCTAAGGGGCTATGGCTACACCTTC. This gives the protein CASSYLNALRGYGYTF.

This clone was seen a few times. This sequence joins TRBV19 and TRBJ1-4; 7 nucleotides align to TRBD1. Germline V gene sequence: CDR1 LNHDA, CDR2 SQIVND (reference sequence). The ends lost 2 bases at V and 7 bases at J; junction bases unmatched: 4. The CDR3 runs 14 residues. CDR3 amino acids: CASSIPEGAEKLFF. CDR3 DNA sequence: TGTGCCAGTAGTATACCCGAGGGGGCTGAAAAACTGTTTTTT.

The J gene is TRBJ2-1, the V gene TRBV15; the match to TRBD2 covers 14 bases. There are 16 residues in the CDR3. Germline CDR1 is LNHNV and CDR2 is YYDKDF (reference sequence). Trimming cost V 5 bases and J 5 bases; bases outside gene matches: 5. CDR3 region: CATSAGTSGSNNEQFF. CDR3 DNA: TGTGCCACCAGCGCCGGGACTAGCGGGAGTAACAATGAGCAGTTCTTC.

This sequence joins TRBV7-6 and TRBJ2-5; a weak D match, TRBD1 (5 bases). V was shortened by 8 bases and J by 1 base, with 17 bases between the two germline ends. Germline-derived CDR1 and CDR2 are SGHVS and FNYEAQ. The CDR3 contains 15 residues. The CDR3 spells CASGEGAALQETQYF. The CDR3 region has the DNA TGTGCCAGCGGAGAAGGGGCAGCCCTCCAAGAGACCCAGTACTTC.

The V gene is TRBV6-2 or TRBV6-3, the J gene TRBJ1-1, with D unresolved. V lost 6 bases to trimming and J lost 7 bases, with 9 bases between them. The CDR3 spans 11 residues. In germline, CDR1 is MNHEY, CDR2 SVGEGT. The CDR3 DNA is TGTGCCAGCAGCCGGAGCCATGAAGCTTTCTTT. It yields the protein CASSRSHEAFF.

The chain is built from TRBV5-4 and TRBJ2-7; TRBD2 matches at 7 bases. The CDR3 is 15 amino acids. Germline lookup yields CDR1 SGHNT and CDR2 YYREEE (reference sequence). V lost 3 bases, J lost 6 bases, and 12 bases stayed unmatched. In DNA form, the CDR3 reads TGTGCCAGCAGCTCACCGACTAGCCGAATTGGCGAGCAGTACTTC. Translating it yields CASSSPTSRIGEQYF.

This clone was observed a few times. This sequence joins TRBV6-2 or TRBV6-3 and TRBJ2-7; 7 bases line up with TRBD2. Germline V gives CDR1 MNHEY, CDR2 SVGEGT. The CDR3 consists of 16 residues. The V segment lost 2 bases and the J segment 3 bases; nucleotides outside the gene matches: 10. CDR3 in DNA: TGTGCCAGCAGTTACGGTGCGGCTAGCGGCCTCTACGAGCAGTACTTC. Amino acid sequence: CASSYGAASGLYEQYF.

The chain links TRBV24-1 to TRBJ1-3, with a weak D call TRBD1 (5 bases). The CDR3 is made up of 14 amino acids. V gave up 4 bases and J gave up 2 bases, with 8 bases separating them. The germline gives CDR1 KGHDR, CDR2 SFDVKD. This CDR3 reads CATSDGGAGNTIYF. CDR3 coding DNA: TGTGCCACCAGTGACGGGGGGGCTGGAAACACCATATATTTT.

The V call is TRBV15, the J call TRBJ1-2; a weak D match, TRBD1 (5 bases). Trimming removed 0 bases from V and 7 bases from J, with 12 bases in between. Looked up from germline, CDR1 is LNHNV and CDR2 is YYDKDF (reference sequence). The CDR3 sequence is 14 residues long. CDR3 amino acids: CATSRDGGTSGYTF. The DNA of the CDR3 is TGTGCCACCAGCAGAGATGGGGGGACTAGTGGCTACACCTTC.

Only one count was recorded for this clone. The V call is TRBV11-2, the J call TRBJ1-2; D gene uncertain. CDR3 length: 19 amino acids. The V gene lost 0 bases and the J gene lost 6 bases, with 26 bases spanning the gap. Germline V gene lookup returns CDR1 SGHAT and CDR2 FQNNGV. The CDR3: CASSLDSTGAILRLNGYTF. The CDR3 DNA reads TGTGCCAGCAGCTTAGATTCGACGGGAGCCATCCTTCGGCTCAATGGCTACACCTTC.

This clone was seen only once. This specimen includes other DNA sequences encoding the same CDR3. The gene calls are TRBV5-1 and TRBJ2-5; D is uncertain. The V gene lost 2 bases and the J gene lost 3 bases, with 5 bases spanning the gap. Germline V gene lookup returns CDR1 SGHRS and CDR2 YFSETQ. CDR3 length: 12 residues. CDR3 residues: CASSFSEETQYF. As DNA, the CDR3 is TGCGCCAGCAGCTTTTCTGAAGAGACCCAGTACTTC.

V gene TRBV4-1 combines with J gene TRBJ2-7; TRBD1 matches at 12 bases. There are 16 residues in the CDR3. The germline V gene encodes CDR1 MGHRA and CDR2 YSYEKL. V lost 3 bases, J lost 4 bases, and 7 bases stayed unmatched. CDR3 loop: CASSQRKGQGAYEQYF. The CDR3 DNA is TGCGCCAGCAGCCAGCGCAAGGGACAGGGGGCTTACGAGCAGTACTTC.

This chain joins TRBV24-1 and TRBJ2-1; tentatively, D is TRBD2 (6 bases). Trimming removed 4 bases from V and 4 bases from J, with 19 bases in between. The CDR3 sequence is 17 residues long. Looked up from germline, CDR1 is KGHDR and CDR2 is SFDVKD. The CDR3 DNA is TGTGCCACCAGTGACACCCCCGGTCGGGAGCAATACAATGAGCAGTTCTTC. This translates into CATSDTPGREQYNEQFF.

This chain links TRBV28 with TRBJ1-4; possible D gene TRBD1, 6 bases. This CDR3 has 12 amino acids. Germline V gene sequence: CDR1 MDHEN, CDR2 SYDVKM. V lost 7 bases, J lost 5 bases, and 8 bases lay in between. CDR3 region: CASNRVNEKLFF. In DNA form, the CDR3 reads TGTGCCAGCAACAGGGTAAATGAAAAACTGTTTTTT. The full variable domain, rest sourced from reference TRBV28 and TRBJ1-4, is DVKVTQSSRYLVKRTGEKVFLECVQDMDHENMFWYRQDPGLGLRLIYFSYDVKMKEKGDIPEGYSVSREKKERFSLILESASTNQTSMYLCASNRVNEKLFFGSGTQLSVL.

The genes are TRBV9 and TRBJ1-1, with 9 nucleotides matching TRBD1. Germline values: CDR1 SGDLS, CDR2 YYNGEE. The CDR3 sequence is 15 residues long. The trim removed 4 bases at V and 3 bases at J, leaving 7 bases unmatched. In DNA form, the CDR3 reads TGTGCCAGCAGCTTACAACAGGGGGCGGACACTGAAGCTTTCTTT. Protein: CASSLQQGADTEAFF.

This chain connects TRBV30 to TRBJ2-5; 8 bases map to TRBD2. Unmatched junction bases numbered 5, after V lost 3 bases and J lost 2 bases. The CDR3 spans 14 residues. From germline, CDR1 is GTSNPN and CDR2 SVGIG (reference sequence). The CDR3 DNA follows: TGTGCCTGGAGGCAGAGCGGGAGACAAGAGACCCAGTACTTC. This translates into CAWRQSGRQETQYF. Full variable domain (rest looked up from reference TRBV30 and TRBJ2-5): SQTIHQWPATLVQPVGSPLSLECTVEGTSNPNLYWYRQAAGRGLQLLFYSVGIGQISSEVPQNLSASRPQDRQFILSSKKLLLSDSGFYLCAWRQSGRQETQYFGPGTRLLVL.

The chain links TRBV4-3 to TRBJ1-1, with D possibly being TRBD1 (6 bases). This CDR3 comprises 15 residues. Trimming removed 4 bases at V and 2 bases at J, with 14 bases between. Germline CDR1 reads LGHNA; CDR2 reads YSLEER. The CDR3 coding sequence is TGCGCCAGCAGCCGAAACCGGGACACCAACACTGAAGCTTTCTTT. Encoded protein: CASSRNRDTNTEAFF.

The chain joins TRBV2 to TRBJ1-5, with D unclear. Looked up from germline, CDR1 is SNHLY and CDR2 is FYNNEI. There are 16 residues in the CDR3. Trimming took 2 bases from V and 2 from J, leaving 13 bases between them. The CDR3 sequence is CASSESGNWGNQPQHF. In DNA, the CDR3 is TGTGCCAGCAGTGAATCGGGGAATTGGGGCAATCAGCCCCAGCATTTT.

The rearrangement uses TRBV29-1 and TRBJ2-7, with D perhaps matching TRBD1 (6 bases). The V end lost 2 bases, the J end lost 3 bases, and 20 bases lay between the germline ends. Per the germline V gene, CDR1 is SQVTM and CDR2 is ANQGSEA. The CDR3 sequence is 16 residues long. This CDR3 reads CSVESPGHPRVYEQYF. CDR3 coding DNA: TGCAGCGTTGAATCTCCGGGACACCCGAGGGTCTACGAGCAGTACTTC.

V is TRBV30 and J is TRBJ1-2, with D hard to call. The CDR3 is made up of 13 amino acids. Trimming left V 0 bases short and J 6 bases short, with 11 bases between. Germline V gene sequence: CDR1 GTSNPN, CDR2 SVGIG (reference sequence). DNA for the CDR3: TGTGCCTGGAGTGTAGCGGGGTTCGATGGCTACACCTTC. This encodes CAWSVAGFDGYTF.

The chain carries TRBV21-1 and TRBJ1-1. TRBV21-1 is a recognized pseudogene. This CDR3 spans 15 amino acids. This CDR3 reads CASSKGRGVDTEAFF. The DNA for the CDR3 is TGTGCCAGCAGCAAAGGTCGGGGAGTGGACACTGAAGCTTTCTTT.

V usage is TRBV5-1 and J usage is TRBJ2-3; TRBD2 matches 11 bases. The V segment lost 0 bases and the J segment 6 bases; nucleotides outside the gene matches: 9. Looked up from germline, CDR1 is SGHRS and CDR2 is YFSETQ. CDR3 size: 17 residues. The CDR3 loop reads CASSLVIAGGPSDTQYF. CDR3 nucleotide sequence: TGCGCCAGCAGCTTGGTTATAGCGGGAGGGCCCTCGGATACGCAGTATTTT.

The chain recombines TRBV9 with TRBJ2-1, with 9 bases identical to TRBD2. The CDR3 consists of 16 residues. V lost 3 bases, J lost 2 bases, and 6 bases stayed unmatched. Per germline, CDR1 SGDLS and CDR2 YYNGEE. The chain's CDR3 is CASSGQTSGPYNEQFF. CDR3 sequence (DNA): TGTGCCAGCAGCGGACAGACTAGCGGCCCCTACAATGAGCAGTTCTTC.